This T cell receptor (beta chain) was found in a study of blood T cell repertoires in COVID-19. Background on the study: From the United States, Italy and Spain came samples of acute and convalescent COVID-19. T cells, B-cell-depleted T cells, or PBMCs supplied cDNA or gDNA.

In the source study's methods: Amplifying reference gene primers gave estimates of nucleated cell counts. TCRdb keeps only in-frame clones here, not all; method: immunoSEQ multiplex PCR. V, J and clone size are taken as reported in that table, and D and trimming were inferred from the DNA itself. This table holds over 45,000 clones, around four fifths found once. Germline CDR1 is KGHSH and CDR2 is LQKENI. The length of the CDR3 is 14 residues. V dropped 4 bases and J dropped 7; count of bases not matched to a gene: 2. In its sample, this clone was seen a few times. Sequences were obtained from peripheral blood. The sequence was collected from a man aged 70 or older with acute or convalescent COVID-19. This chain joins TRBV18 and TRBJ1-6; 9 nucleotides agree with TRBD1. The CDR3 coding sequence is TGTGCCAGCTCACGACAGGGGGAGAATTCACCCCTCCACTTT. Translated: CASSRQGENSPLHF.